This record looks at one TCR beta chain sequence and its context. The germline V gene has CDR1 SQVTM and CDR2 ANQGSEA. CDR3 size: 12 residues. The ends lost 6 bases at V and 10 bases at J; junction bases unmatched: 10. The protocol was immunoSEQ multiplex PCR, while the TCRdb copy is restricted to in-frame clones and leaves out a portion. The repertoire holds 57,000 or so clones, with approximately 85% as singletons. The data are from a study of T cell changes during pregnancy in multiple sclerosis. The sample here was peripheral blood, taken in the first trimester of pregnancy. V is TRBV29-1 and J is TRBJ1-2; 8 bases line up with TRBD1. The TCR was taken from a female donor with multiple sclerosis, enrolled in a pregnancy study. CDR3 sequence reads: CSVEEGGQVYTF. DNA for the CDR3: TGCAGCGTCGAGGAAGGGGGACAGGTCTACACCTTC.